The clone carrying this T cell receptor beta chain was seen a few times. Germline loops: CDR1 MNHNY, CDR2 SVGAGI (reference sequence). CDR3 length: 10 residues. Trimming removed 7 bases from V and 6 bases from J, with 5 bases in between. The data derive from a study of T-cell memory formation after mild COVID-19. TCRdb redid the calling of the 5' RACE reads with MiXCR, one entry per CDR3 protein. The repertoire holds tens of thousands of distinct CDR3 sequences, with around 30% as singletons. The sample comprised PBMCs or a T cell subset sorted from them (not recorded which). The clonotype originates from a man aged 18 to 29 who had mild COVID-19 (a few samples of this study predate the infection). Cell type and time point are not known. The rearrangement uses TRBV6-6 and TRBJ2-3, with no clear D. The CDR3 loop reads CASTSDTQYF. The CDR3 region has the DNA TGTGCCAGCACGTCGGATACGCAGTATTTT.